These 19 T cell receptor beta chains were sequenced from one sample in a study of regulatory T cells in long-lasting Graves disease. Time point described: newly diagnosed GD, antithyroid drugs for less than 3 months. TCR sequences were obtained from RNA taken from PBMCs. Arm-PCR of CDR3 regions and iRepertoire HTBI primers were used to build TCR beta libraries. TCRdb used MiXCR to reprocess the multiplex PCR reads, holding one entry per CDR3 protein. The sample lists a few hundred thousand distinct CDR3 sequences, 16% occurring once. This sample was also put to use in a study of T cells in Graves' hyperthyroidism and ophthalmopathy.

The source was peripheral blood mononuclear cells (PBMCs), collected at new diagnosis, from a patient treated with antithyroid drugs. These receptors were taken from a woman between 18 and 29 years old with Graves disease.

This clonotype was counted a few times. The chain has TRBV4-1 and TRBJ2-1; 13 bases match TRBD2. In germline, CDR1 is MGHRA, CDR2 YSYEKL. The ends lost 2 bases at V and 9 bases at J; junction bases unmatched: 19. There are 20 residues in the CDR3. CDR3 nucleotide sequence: TGCGCCAGCAGCCAACCCATCAGCTTACTAGCGGGAGGGAGGTATGGTGAGCAGTTCTTC. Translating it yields CASSQPISLLAGGRYGEQFF.

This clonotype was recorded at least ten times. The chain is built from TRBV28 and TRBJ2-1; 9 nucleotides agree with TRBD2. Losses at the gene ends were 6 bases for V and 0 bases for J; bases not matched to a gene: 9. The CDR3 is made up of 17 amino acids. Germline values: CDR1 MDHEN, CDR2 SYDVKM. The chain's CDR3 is CASSLLGSGSSYNEQFF. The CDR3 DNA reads TGTGCCAGCAGCTTACTTGGTAGCGGGAGCTCCTACAATGAGCAGTTCTTC.

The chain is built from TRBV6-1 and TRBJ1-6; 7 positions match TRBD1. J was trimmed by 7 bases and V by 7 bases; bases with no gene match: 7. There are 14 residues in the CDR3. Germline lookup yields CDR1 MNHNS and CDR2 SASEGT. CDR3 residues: CASNTGTVNSPLHF. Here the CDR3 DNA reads TGTGCCAGCAACACCGGGACAGTAAATTCACCCCTCCACTTT.

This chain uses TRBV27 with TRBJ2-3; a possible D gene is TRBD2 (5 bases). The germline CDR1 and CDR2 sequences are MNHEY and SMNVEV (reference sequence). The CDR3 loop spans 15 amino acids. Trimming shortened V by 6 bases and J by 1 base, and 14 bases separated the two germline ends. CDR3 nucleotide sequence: TGTGCCAGCAGCCCCGGGGAGTGGGGCACAGATACGCAGTATTTT. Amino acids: CASSPGEWGTDTQYF.

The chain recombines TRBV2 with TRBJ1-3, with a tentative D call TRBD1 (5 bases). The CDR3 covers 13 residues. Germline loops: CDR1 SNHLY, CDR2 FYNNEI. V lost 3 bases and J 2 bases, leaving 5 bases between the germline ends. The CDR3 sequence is CASSEGPGNTIYF. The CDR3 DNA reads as TGTGCCAGCAGTGAGGGACCTGGAAACACCATATATTTT.

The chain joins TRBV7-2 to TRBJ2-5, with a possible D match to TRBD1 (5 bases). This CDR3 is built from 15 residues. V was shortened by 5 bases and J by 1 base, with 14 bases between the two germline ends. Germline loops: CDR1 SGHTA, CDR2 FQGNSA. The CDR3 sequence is CASSVFGQSQETQYF. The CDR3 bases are TGTGCCAGCAGCGTATTCGGACAATCCCAAGAGACCCAGTACTTC.

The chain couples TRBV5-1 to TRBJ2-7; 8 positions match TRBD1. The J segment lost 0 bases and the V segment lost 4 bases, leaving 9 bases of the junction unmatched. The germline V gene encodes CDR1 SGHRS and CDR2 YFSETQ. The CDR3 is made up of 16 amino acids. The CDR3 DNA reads TGCGCCAGCAGCAAAGAACAGGGGGAGAGCTCCTACGAGCAGTACTTC. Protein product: CASSKEQGESSYEQYF.

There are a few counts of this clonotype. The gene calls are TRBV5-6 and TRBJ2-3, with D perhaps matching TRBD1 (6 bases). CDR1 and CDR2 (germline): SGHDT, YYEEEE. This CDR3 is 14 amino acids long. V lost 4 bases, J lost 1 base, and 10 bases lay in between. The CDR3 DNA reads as TGTGCCAGCAGCCGAGGACAGCGCACAGATACGCAGTATTTT. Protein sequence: CASSRGQRTDTQYF.

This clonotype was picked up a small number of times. CDR3 protein: CASSSRYGTDTQYF. As DNA, the CDR3 is TGTGCCAGCAGCTCCCGATACGGCACAGATACGCAGTATTTT. The rearrangement joins TRBV9 to TRBJ2-3; D uncertain. Germline loops: CDR1 SGDLS, CDR2 YYNGEE. V was trimmed by 4 bases and J by 1 base, leaving 10 bases between them. The CDR3 runs 14 residues.

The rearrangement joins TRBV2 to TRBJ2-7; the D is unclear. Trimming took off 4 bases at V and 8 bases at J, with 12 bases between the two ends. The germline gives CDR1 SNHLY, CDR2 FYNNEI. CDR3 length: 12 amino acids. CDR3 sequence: CASSGNGQQQYF. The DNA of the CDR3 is TGTGCCAGCAGTGGCAACGGTCAGCAGCAGTACTTC.

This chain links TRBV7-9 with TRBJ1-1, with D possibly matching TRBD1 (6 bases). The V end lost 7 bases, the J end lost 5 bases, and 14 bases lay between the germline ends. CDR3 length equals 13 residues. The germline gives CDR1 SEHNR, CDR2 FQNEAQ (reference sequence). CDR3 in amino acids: CASTWTVRTEAFF. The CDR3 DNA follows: TGTGCCAGCACCTGGACAGTACGTACTGAAGCTTTCTTT.

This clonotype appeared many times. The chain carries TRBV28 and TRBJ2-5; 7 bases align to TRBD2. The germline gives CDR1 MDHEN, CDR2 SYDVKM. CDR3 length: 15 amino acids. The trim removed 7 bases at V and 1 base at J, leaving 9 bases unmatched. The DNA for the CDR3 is TGTGCCAGCAAAAGGGAGCGGGGATTCCAAGAGACCCAGTACTTC. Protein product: CASKRERGFQETQYF.

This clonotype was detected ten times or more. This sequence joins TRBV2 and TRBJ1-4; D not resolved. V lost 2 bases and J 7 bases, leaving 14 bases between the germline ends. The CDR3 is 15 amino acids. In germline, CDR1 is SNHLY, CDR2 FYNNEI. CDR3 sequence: CASSEYPGVGEKLFF. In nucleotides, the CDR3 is TGTGCCAGCAGTGAATACCCCGGGGTCGGTGAAAAACTGTTTTTT.

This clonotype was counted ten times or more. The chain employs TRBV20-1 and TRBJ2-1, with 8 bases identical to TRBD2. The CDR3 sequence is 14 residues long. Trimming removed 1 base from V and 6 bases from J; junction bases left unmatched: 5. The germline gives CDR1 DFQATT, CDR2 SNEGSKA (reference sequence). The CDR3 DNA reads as TGCAGTGCTAGAGTCGCGGGAGGCATCAATGAGCAGTTCTTC. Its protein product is CSARVAGGINEQFF.

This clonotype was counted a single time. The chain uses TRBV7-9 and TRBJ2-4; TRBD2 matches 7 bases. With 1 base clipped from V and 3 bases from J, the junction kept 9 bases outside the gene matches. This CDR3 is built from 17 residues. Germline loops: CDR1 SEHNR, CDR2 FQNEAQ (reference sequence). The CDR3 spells CASSLGEGSSSKNIQYF. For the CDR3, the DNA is TGTGCCAGCAGCTTAGGGGAGGGATCGTCTAGCAAAAACATTCAGTACTTC.

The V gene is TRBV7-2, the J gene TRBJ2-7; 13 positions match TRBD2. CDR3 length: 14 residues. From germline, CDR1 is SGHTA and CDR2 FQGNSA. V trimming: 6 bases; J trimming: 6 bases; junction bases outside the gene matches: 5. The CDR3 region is CASRGLAGAGEQYF. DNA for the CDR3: TGTGCCAGCAGAGGACTAGCGGGAGCTGGCGAGCAGTACTTC.

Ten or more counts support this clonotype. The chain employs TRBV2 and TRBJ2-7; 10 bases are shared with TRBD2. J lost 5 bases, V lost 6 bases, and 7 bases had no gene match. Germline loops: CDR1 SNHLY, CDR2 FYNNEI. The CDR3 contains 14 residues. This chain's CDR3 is CASRTGTSDHEQYF. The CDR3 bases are TGTGCCAGCAGGACCGGGACTAGCGACCACGAGCAGTACTTC.

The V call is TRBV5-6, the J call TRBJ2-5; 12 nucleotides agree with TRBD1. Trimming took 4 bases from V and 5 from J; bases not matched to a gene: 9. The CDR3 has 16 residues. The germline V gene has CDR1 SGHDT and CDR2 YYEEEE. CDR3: CASSIQRGQGAETQYF. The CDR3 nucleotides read TGTGCCAGCAGCATTCAAAGGGGACAGGGGGCGGAGACCCAGTACTTC.

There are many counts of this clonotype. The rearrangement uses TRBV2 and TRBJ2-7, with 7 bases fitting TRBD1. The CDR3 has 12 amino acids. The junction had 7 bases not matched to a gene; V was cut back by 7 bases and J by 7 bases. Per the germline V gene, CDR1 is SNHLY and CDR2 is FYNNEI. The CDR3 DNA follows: TGTGCCAGCATATCAGGGGGTGGTGAGCAGTACTTC. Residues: CASISGGGEQYF.